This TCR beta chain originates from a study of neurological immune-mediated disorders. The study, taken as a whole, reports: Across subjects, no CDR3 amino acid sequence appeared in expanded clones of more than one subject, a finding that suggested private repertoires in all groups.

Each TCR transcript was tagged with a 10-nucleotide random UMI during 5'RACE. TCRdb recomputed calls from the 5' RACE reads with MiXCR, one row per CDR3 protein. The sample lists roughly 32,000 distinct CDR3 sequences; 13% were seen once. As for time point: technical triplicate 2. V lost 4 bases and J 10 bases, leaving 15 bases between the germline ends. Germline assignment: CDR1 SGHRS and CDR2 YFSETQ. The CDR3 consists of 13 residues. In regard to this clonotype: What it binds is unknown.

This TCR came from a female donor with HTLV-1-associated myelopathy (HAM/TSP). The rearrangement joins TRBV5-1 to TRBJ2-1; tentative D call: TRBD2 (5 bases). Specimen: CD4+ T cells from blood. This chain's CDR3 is CASSLRGSAEQFF. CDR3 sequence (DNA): TGCGCCAGCAGCCTCCGCGGTAGCGCGGAGCAGTTCTTC.